Listed below are T cell receptor beta chains from one sample, sequenced in a study of molecular identifiers for immune sequencing clone quantification. TCRdb fed the PCR reads into MiXCR, producing one record per CDR3 protein. This repertoire shows approximately 97,000 distinct CDR3 sequences, 30% to 35% found once; its top ten account for about 9.7%. Material for sequencing was naive CD8+ T cells from blood, with Jurkat cell RNA spiked in. The receptor source for this set is a human donor in good health. Some libraries in this study had Jurkat cell RNA spiked in. The CDR3 runs from the conserved cysteine through the conserved F or W. A D gene is named only where the DNA matches it firmly. The size of a clone is reported for some rows only, either as once, few or many, or as a class for expanded clones.

TRBJ2-1 NA NA TRBV20-1 CSAPKPFRSYNEQFF TGCAGTGCTCCCAAGCCCTTCCGCTCCTACAATGAGCAGTTCTTC
TRBJ2-5 NA few TRBV28 CASSLLQGLLQETQYF TGTGCCAGCAGTTTACTCCAGGGACTCCTCCAAGAGACCCAGTACTTC
TRBJ2-3 NA once TRBV9 CASNVGQDTQYF TGTGCCAGCAACGTAGGGCAAGATACGCAGTATTTT
TRBJ2-3 TRBD2 NA TRBV7-9 CASSASLAGDTDTQYF TGTGCCAGCAGCGCATCTCTTGCGGGAGATACAGATACGCAGTATTTT
TRBJ2-6 TRBD2 few TRBV2 CASSEGAGGMHSGANVLTF TGTGCCAGCAGTGAAGGGGCCGGGGGGATGCACTCTGGGGCCAACGTCCTGACTTTC
TRBJ1-5 NA once TRBV27 CACSLGTVQRGNQPQHF TGTGCCTGCAGTTTGGGGACGGTACAGAGGGGCAATCAGCCCCAGCATTTT
TRBJ2-3 NA NA TRBV6-2/TRBV6-3 CASSTLAQSTDSQYF TGTGCCAGCAGCACTCTAGCGCAAAGCACAGATTCGCAGTATTTT
TRBJ2-7 NA NA TRBV5-5 CASSQGPGIYEQYF TGTGCCAGCAGCCAAGGACCGGGTATCTACGAGCAGTACTTC
TRBJ1-4 NA NA TRBV15 CATGRPPYGTNEKLFF TGTGCCACCGGCAGACCCCCGTACGGGACTAATGAAAAACTGTTTTTT
TRBJ2-2 NA NA TRBV28 CASSLEERRYTGELFF TGTGCCAGCAGCCTCGAAGAGCGGCGATACACCGGGGAGCTGTTTTTT
TRBJ1-5 NA few TRBV2 CASNTPNGGGIGDQPQHF TGTGCCAGCAATACCCCAAACGGGGGTGGGATAGGCGATCAGCCCCAGCATTTT
TRBJ2-6 NA many TRBV6-6 CASSLGRIGANVLTF TGTGCCAGCAGCCTGGGACGGATTGGGGCCAACGTCCTGACTTTC
TRBJ1-1 NA NA TRBV12-3/TRBV12-4 CASSLIRPSETEAFF TGTGCCAGCAGTTTAATCCGCCCATCGGAAACTGAAGCTTTCTTT
TRBJ2-7 NA many TRBV28 CASSAGTTYEQYF TGTGCCAGCAGTGCCGGGACCACCTACGAGCAGTACTTC
TRBJ2-5 NA NA TRBV3-1 CASSHKETQYF TGTGCCAGCAGCCACAAAGAGACCCAGTACTTC
TRBJ2-7 NA NA TRBV11-2 CASSFGQFYEQYF TGTGCCAGCAGCTTCGGACAGTTCTACGAGCAGTACTTC
TRBJ1-5 NA NA TRBV7-2 CASSLALASPAPQHF TGTGCCAGCAGCTTAGCGCTGGCCTCCCCGGCGCCCCAGCATTTT
TRBJ2-3 NA few TRBV12-3/TRBV12-4 CASTLSGGPTDTQYF TGTGCCAGCACCCTCAGCGGTGGACCCACAGATACGCAGTATTTT
TRBJ1-3 NA few TRBV13 CATSSVGGAGNTIYF TGTGCCACCTCCTCCGTGGGGGGGGCTGGAAACACCATATATTTT
TRBJ1-2 NA many TRBV12-3/TRBV12-4 CASSLTAYGYTF TGTGCCAGCAGTTTAACAGCCTATGGCTACACCTTC
TRBJ2-3 NA once TRBV5-8 CASSLGPALTDTQYF TGTGCCAGCAGCTTGGGACCAGCCCTTACAGATACGCAGTATTTT
TRBJ2-1 NA NA TRBV21-1 CASSNQLGLADHNEQFF TGTGCCAGCAGCAACCAGCTGGGACTAGCAGACCACAATGAGCAGTTCTTC
TRBJ1-1 TRBD1 NA TRBV3-1 CASGRAGGSTEAFF TGTGCCAGCGGCCGGGCAGGGGGGAGCACTGAAGCTTTCTTT
TRBJ2-7 TRBD2 NA TRBV5-1 CASSLVTSALEQDF TGCGCCAGCAGCTTGGTTACTAGCGCTCTCGAGCAGGACTTC
TRBJ2-7 NA few TRBV28 CASSTPGYEQYF TGTGCCAGCAGTACCCCGGGATACGAGCAGTACTTC
TRBJ2-4 NA NA TRBV27 CASSPRSAKNIQYF TGTGCCAGCAGTCCAAGGTCGGCCAAAAACATTCAGTACTTC
TRBJ1-1 NA NA TRBV10-2 CAGSGQPTEAFF TGCGCCGGCAGTGGCCAACCCACTGAAGCTTTCTTT
TRBJ2-3 NA few TRBV29-1 CSVPDPSLIYTQYF TGCAGCGTCCCCGACCCCTCGTTAATATATACGCAGTATTTT
TRBJ2-7 TRBD2 few TRBV5-1 CASSLETSGSWYEQYF TGCGCCAGCAGCTTAGAAACTAGCGGGAGCTGGTACGAGCAGTACTTC
TRBJ2-4 NA NA TRBV28 CASSWIGDTPKDIQYF TGTGCCAGCAGTTGGATTGGGGACACCCCGAAGGACATTCAGTACTTC
TRBJ2-2 TRBD2 few TRBV20-1 CSARGLAGGPGELFF TGCAGTGCTAGAGGGTTAGCGGGAGGTCCCGGGGAGCTGTTTTTT
TRBJ2-7 NA few TRBV6-2/TRBV6-3 CASTEGLYEQYF TGTGCCAGCACCGAGGGGCTCTACGAGCAGTACTTC
TRBJ2-1 NA NA TRBV2 CASTVTSSYNEQFF TGTGCCAGCACGGTCACTAGCTCCTACAATGAGCAGTTCTTC
TRBJ2-3 TRBD2 once TRBV27 CASNLAGDSADTQYF TGTGCCAGCAACCTAGCGGGAGATAGCGCAGATACGCAGTATTTT
TRBJ2-3 NA many TRBV6-5 CASSYLSTDTQYF TGTGCCAGCAGTTACCTTTCCACAGATACGCAGTATTTT
TRBJ1-1 NA NA TRBV29-1 CSVRDSMNTEAFF TGCAGCGTCCGTGACAGCATGAACACTGAAGCTTTCTTT
TRBJ2-7 NA many TRBV4-3 CASSQAARVLGEQYF TGCGCCAGCAGCCAAGCCGCGAGGGTACTAGGCGAGCAGTACTTC
TRBJ2-4 NA NA TRBV12-3/TRBV12-4 CASTSAGLDIQYF TGTGCCAGCACCTCCGCAGGGTTGGACATTCAGTACTTC
TRBJ2-4 NA many TRBV9 CASSVEVRVGYF TGTGCCAGCAGCGTAGAGGTCAGGGTCGGTTACTTC
TRBJ2-4 TRBD1 NA TRBV7-8 CASCLGQPPDIQYF TGTGCCAGCTGCCTGGGACAGCCACCGGACATTCAGTACTTC
TRBJ2-7 NA NA TRBV6-6 CASSRTAPFYEQYF TGTGCCAGCAGCCGGACCGCCCCCTTCTACGAGCAGTACTTC
TRBJ1-2 NA many TRBV29-1 CSVGPRLGYTF TGCAGCGTCGGTCCCCGATTAGGCTACACCTTC
TRBJ2-7 NA NA TRBV6-5 CASSPRTGFGYEQYF TGTGCCAGCAGCCCAAGAACAGGGTTCGGCTACGAGCAGTACTTC
TRBJ2-1 TRBD1 NA TRBV20-1 CSAIGPQGAYEQFF TGCAGTGCCATAGGTCCTCAGGGGGCTTACGAGCAGTTCTTC
TRBJ2-2 NA NA TRBV9 CASSASGTATGELFF TGTGCCAGCAGCGCCTCAGGGACGGCCACCGGGGAGCTGTTTTTT
TRBJ2-7 NA NA TRBV20-1 CSARDERSPSYEQYF TGCAGTGCTAGAGACGAGCGGTCCCCCTCCTACGAGCAGTACTTC
TRBJ2-1 NA NA TRBV4-3 CTSSQEGWDEQFF TGCACCAGCAGCCAAGAGGGGTGGGATGAGCAGTTCTTC
TRBJ2-7 NA NA TRBV20-1 CSARDRAGGPFEQYF TGCAGTGCTAGAGACAGAGCGGGTGGGCCCTTCGAGCAGTACTTC
TRBJ2-3 TRBD2 NA TRBV6-6 CASAITGGGTDTQYF TGTGCCAGCGCCATAACGGGGGGAGGCACAGATACGCAGTATTTT
TRBJ2-4 NA few TRBV7-9 CASSLGGPAKNIQYF TGTGCCAGCAGCTTAGGGGGGCCAGCCAAAAACATTCAGTACTTC
TRBJ2-1 NA NA TRBV6-5 CASSGWTSTNEQFF TGTGCCAGCAGTGGGTGGACAAGTACAAATGAGCAGTTCTTC
TRBJ2-7 NA NA TRBV5-6 CASSLVLVRNERYF TGTGCCAGCAGCTTGGTGCTAGTTCGTAACGAGCGGTACTTC
TRBJ2-2 NA NA TRBV28 CASSSPRGGSKTGELFF TGTGCCAGCAGTTCCCCCCGAGGGGGTTCGAAAACCGGGGAGCTGTTTTTT
TRBJ1-4 TRBD1 NA TRBV10-3 CAISEGDRSNEKLFF TGTGCCATCAGTGAGGGGGACAGATCTAATGAAAAACTGTTTTTT